This entry lists 27 T cell receptor beta chains sequenced from one sample in a study of blood T cell repertoires in COVID-19. The assay was immunoSEQ multiplex PCR, and TCRdb's table has in-frame clones only and misses some. The sample has about 200,000 clones, around 90% seen once. The source material was peripheral blood. These receptors were taken from a man between 45 and 60 years old with acute or convalescent COVID-19.

The chain employs TRBV7-9 and TRBJ1-3; 10 bases match TRBD1. V shed 1 base, J shed 2 bases, and the junction held 2 bases outside the gene matches. The CDR3 consists of 16 residues. Germline CDR1 SEHNR, CDR2 FQNEAQ (reference sequence). This CDR3 reads CASSLGDRGTGNTIYF. In DNA form, the CDR3 reads TGTGCCAGCAGCTTAGGGGACAGGGGAACTGGAAACACCATATATTTT.

V usage is TRBV4-2 and J usage is TRBJ1-1, with D maybe TRBD1 (5 bases). Germline CDR1 is LGHNA and CDR2 is YNFKEQ. The CDR3 length is 15 residues. Trimming cost V 0 bases and J 5 bases, with 13 bases left between them. The CDR3 is CASSQEVRGGTEAFF. For the CDR3, the DNA is TGTGCCAGCAGCCAAGAAGTGCGGGGGGGGACTGAAGCTTTCTTT.

The genes are TRBV4-2 and TRBJ2-3, with 8 bases matching TRBD2. The V gene end was trimmed by 1 base and the J gene end by 4 bases; junction bases not matched to a gene: 7. This CDR3 has 16 amino acids. Per germline, CDR1 LGHNA and CDR2 YNFKEQ. Here the CDR3 DNA reads TGTGCCAGCAGCCAAGTTCCGGGGGGGCCGCCAGATACGCAGTATTTT. Translating gives CASSQVPGGPPDTQYF.

J is TRBJ1-1 and V is TRBV6-5, with D perhaps matching TRBD1 (6 bases). The CDR3 contains 13 residues. CDR1 and CDR2 (germline): MNHEY, SVGAGI. The V end was cut by 6 bases, the J end by 5 bases, with 13 bases between. The CDR3 sequence: CASRLTGSTEAFF. The CDR3 DNA sequence: TGTGCCAGCAGACTAACAGGGAGTACTGAAGCTTTCTTT.

The V and J genes are TRBV29-1 and TRBJ1-1; D is ambiguous. CDR3 size: 14 residues. V lost 6 bases and J 1 base, leaving 15 bases between the germline ends. Germline lookup yields CDR1 SQVTM and CDR2 ANQGSEA. CDR3 amino acids: CSVGHSLGNTEAFF. In nucleotides, the CDR3 is TGCAGCGTGGGCCACAGCCTCGGGAACACTGAAGCTTTCTTT.

The chain carries TRBV27 and TRBJ2-2; 7 nucleotides align to TRBD1. After removal of 6 bases from V and 0 bases from J, the junction contained 4 bases not matched to a gene. This CDR3 has 15 residues. Germline V gives CDR1 MNHEY, CDR2 SMNVEV (reference sequence). The CDR3 here is CASSLGTANTGELFF. The CDR3 DNA is TGTGCCAGCAGCCTCGGGACAGCGAACACCGGGGAGCTGTTTTTT.

The V call is TRBV9, the J call TRBJ2-2, with TRBD1 matching over 8 bases. This CDR3 has 15 residues. Unmatched junction bases numbered 5, after V lost 3 bases and J lost 4 bases. Germline CDR1 and CDR2: SGDLS and YYNGEE. CDR3 region: CASSAGTGLTGELFF. In nucleotides, the CDR3 is TGTGCCAGCAGCGCCGGGACAGGTCTCACCGGGGAGCTGTTTTTT.

The chain carries TRBV6-6 and TRBJ2-7, with 7 nucleotides matching TRBD1. CDR3 size: 14 residues. After removal of 4 bases from V and 6 bases from J, the junction contained 9 bases not matched to a gene. The V gene's germline CDR1 is MNHNY and CDR2 SVGAGI (reference sequence). The CDR3 spells CASSSGTAFGEQYV. The CDR3 DNA reads as TGTGCCAGCAGTTCAGGGACAGCCTTCGGCGAGCAGTACGTC.

This rearrangement joins TRBV3-1 (or the pseudogene TRBV3-2) to TRBJ2-5; tentatively, D is TRBD1 (5 bases). CDR3 length: 14 residues. The V gene's germline CDR1 is LGHDT and CDR2 YNNKEL (reference sequence). V gave up 0 bases and J gave up 0 bases, with 5 bases separating them. The CDR3: CASSQEGDQETQYF. The DNA for the CDR3 is TGTGCCAGCAGCCAAGAAGGGGACCAAGAGACCCAGTACTTC.

This clone came up a few times. This chain joins TRBV24-1 and TRBJ2-1; 8 bases are a match to TRBD1. The V and J ends lost 2 bases and 4 bases, in that order; junction bases with no gene match: 6. CDR1 and CDR2 (germline): KGHDR, SFDVKD. The CDR3 is 16 amino acids. CDR3 nucleotide sequence: TGTGCCACCAGTGATTCATGGGGACAGGATTACAATGAGCAGTTCTTC. Amino acids: CATSDSWGQDYNEQFF.

A single count supports this clone. The rearrangement links TRBV6-6 to TRBJ2-7; 8 positions match TRBD1. The ends lost 1 base at V and 4 bases at J; junction bases unmatched: 6. Looked up from germline, CDR1 is MNHNY and CDR2 is SVGAGI (reference sequence). The length of the CDR3 is 15 residues. CDR3 amino acids: CASSYYGTGGYEQYF. CDR3 DNA: TGTGCCAGCAGTTACTACGGGACAGGAGGGTACGAGCAGTACTTC.

The chain couples TRBV27 to TRBJ1-6; D is undetermined. CDR3 length: 17 amino acids. V lost 2 bases to trimming and J lost 0 bases, with 11 bases between them. Germline V lookup: CDR1 MNHEY, CDR2 SMNVEV (reference sequence). CDR3 sequence (DNA): TGTGCCAGCAGTTTAGCGCTCGTGAGCTCCTATAATTCACCCCTCCACTTT. This gives the protein CASSLALVSSYNSPLHF.

V usage is TRBV7-3 and J usage is TRBJ2-2, with D possibly being TRBD2 (6 bases). Germline V gives CDR1 SGHTA, CDR2 FQGTGA. The CDR3 runs 18 residues. Trimming left V 3 bases short and J 1 base short, with 18 bases between. Here the CDR3 DNA reads TGTGCCAGCAGCTTTAACTCCCAGGCGGGGTGGAACACCGGGGAGCTGTTTTTT. Translation gives CASSFNSQAGWNTGELFF.

The genes are TRBV6-5 and TRBJ1-1; possibly TRBD1 for D (5 bases). Germline assignment: CDR1 MNHEY and CDR2 SVGAGI. With 6 bases removed from V and 2 bases from J, the gap between germline ends came to 13 bases. The CDR3 runs 14 residues. CDR3 sequence: CASRTPRENTEAFF. As DNA, the CDR3 is TGTGCCAGCAGAACCCCCAGGGAAAACACTGAAGCTTTCTTT.

The chain employs TRBV7-3 and TRBJ2-6; weak D call: TRBD1 (5 bases). The CDR3 totals 16 residues. V lost 2 bases and J lost 0, with 8 bases in between. Germline assignment: CDR1 SGHTA and CDR2 FQGTGA. The CDR3 spells CASSLDSSSGANVLTF. CDR3 in DNA: TGTGCCAGCAGCTTAGACAGCAGCTCTGGGGCCAACGTCCTGACTTTC.

This CDR3 reads CASSPRGNRGINYGYTF. The CDR3 DNA follows: TGTGCCAGCAGCCCTAGGGGAAACAGGGGAATTAACTATGGCTACACCTTC. The gene calls are TRBV7-2 and TRBJ1-2; 7 nucleotides match TRBD1. Losses at the gene ends were 5 bases for V and 1 base for J; bases not matched to a gene: 13. This CDR3 has 17 residues. Germline values: CDR1 SGHTA, CDR2 FQGNSA.

This rearrangement joins TRBV18 to TRBJ1-3, with D unclear. From germline, CDR1 is KGHSH and CDR2 LQKENI. V was shortened by 2 bases and J by 0 bases, with 8 bases between the two germline ends. CDR3 length equals 15 residues. The CDR3 bases are TGTGCCAGCTCACCAAGCCTCCTCTCTGGAAACACCATATATTTT. This sequence encodes CASSPSLLSGNTIYF. Supplemented by reference TRBV18 and TRBJ1-3, the full variable domain reads NAGVMQNPRHLVRRRGQEARLRCSPMKGHSHVYWYRQLPEEGLKFMVYLQKENIIDESGMPKERFSAEFPKEGPSILRIQQVVRGDSAAYFCASSPSLLSGNTIYFGEGSWLTVV.

This sequence joins TRBV19 and TRBJ1-2, with D possibly TRBD1 on 5 matching bases. Looked up from germline, CDR1 is LNHDA and CDR2 is SQIVND (reference sequence). The CDR3 is 14 amino acids. The V end was cut by 3 bases, the J end by 8 bases, with 16 bases between. In nucleotides, the CDR3 is TGTGCCAGTAGTATCGGGCCCGGGGGACGGGGCTACACCTTC. Protein: CASSIGPGGRGYTF.

V is TRBV6-5 and J is TRBJ2-1, with 7 bases lining up with TRBD1. Trimming removed 6 bases from V and 6 bases from J; junction bases left unmatched: 11. This CDR3 comprises 15 residues. Germline V CDR1 and CDR2: MNHEY, SVGAGI. The CDR3: CASRSEGAGGNEQFF. Here the CDR3 DNA reads TGTGCCAGCAGGAGCGAGGGGGCGGGCGGCAATGAGCAGTTCTTC.

This clone has a single count. The rearrangement uses TRBV7-9 and TRBJ2-4, with 8 bases fitting TRBD1. CDR3 length: 16 amino acids. With 5 bases clipped from V and 8 bases from J, the junction kept 14 bases outside the gene matches. Germline values: CDR1 SEHNR, CDR2 FQNEAQ (reference sequence). As DNA, the CDR3 is TGTGCCAGCAGCCAGGGCGCAGGGGGCACGAGGGACATTCAGTACTTC. As protein: CASSQGAGGTRDIQYF. The full variable domain, completed using reference TRBV7-9 and TRBJ2-4, is DTGVSQNPRHKITKRGQNVTFRCDPISEHNRLYWYRQTLGQGPEFLTYFQNEAQLEKSRLLSDRFSAERPKGSFSTLEIQRTEQGDSAMYLCASSQGAGGTRDIQYFGAGTRLSVL.

The chain recombines TRBV6-1 with TRBJ2-5; TRBD1 aligns across 9 bases. The germline CDR1 and CDR2 sequences are MNHNS and SASEGT. This CDR3 is built from 16 residues. V lost 3 bases to trimming and J lost 5 bases; unmatched junction nucleotides: 10. CDR3 in amino acids: CASSDPGTGGGETQYF. Written as DNA, the CDR3 is TGTGCCAGCAGTGATCCGGGAACAGGGGGCGGGGAGACCCAGTACTTC.

The chain uses TRBV7-2 and TRBJ1-6, with D hard to call. The CDR3 length is 15 residues. V was clipped by 4 bases and J by 7 bases, with 14 bases between them. CDR1 and CDR2 from the germline V gene are SGHTA and FQGNSA. CDR3: CASSSYSTDNSPLHF. The DNA of the CDR3 is TGTGCCAGCAGCTCTTACAGTACAGACAATTCACCCCTCCACTTT. Based on the CDR3 plus reference TRBV7-2 and TRBJ1-6, the full variable domain is GAGVSQSPSNKVTEKGKDVELRCDPISGHTALYWYRQSLGQGLEFLIYFQGNSAPDKSGLPSDRFSAERTGGSVSTLTIQRTQQEDSAVYLCASSSYSTDNSPLHFGNGTRLTVT.

The chain carries TRBV9 and TRBJ2-3; maybe TRBD1 (5 bases). The CDR3 extends over 12 amino acids. V lost 3 bases, J lost 6 bases, and 8 bases lay in between. The germline gives CDR1 SGDLS, CDR2 YYNGEE. In DNA, the CDR3 is TGTGCCAGCAGCGCCTCAGGGGATACGCAGTATTTT. Translating it yields CASSASGDTQYF.

The chain carries TRBV27 and TRBJ2-1, with 9 bases that match TRBD2. The CDR3 totals 18 residues. The ends lost 3 bases at V and 0 bases at J; junction bases unmatched: 9. The V gene's germline CDR1 is MNHEY and CDR2 SMNVEV (reference sequence). The CDR3, as DNA: TGTGCCAGCAGTTTGGATAGCGGGGGCTGGAGCTCCTACAATGAGCAGTTCTTC. This codes for CASSLDSGGWSSYNEQFF.

The rearrangement uses TRBV5-1 and TRBJ2-2; possible D gene TRBD1, 7 bases. The CDR3 runs 15 residues. Germline V CDR1 and CDR2: SGHRS, YFSETQ. V lost 4 bases and J lost 5, with 15 bases in between. DNA of the CDR3: TGCGCCAGCAGCCTCTCGACAGGGAGGACCGGGGAGCTGTTTTTT. This codes for CASSLSTGRTGELFF.

The rearrangement joins TRBV29-1 to TRBJ2-7; 9 nucleotides match TRBD1. Losses at the gene ends were 6 bases for V and 0 bases for J; bases not matched to a gene: 6. Germline V gene sequence: CDR1 SQVTM, CDR2 ANQGSEA. CDR3 length: 14 residues. The DNA for the CDR3 is TGCAGCGTAACCGGGACAGGGAGCTCCTACGAGCAGTACTTC. Its protein is CSVTGTGSSYEQYF.

The rearrangement links TRBV18 to TRBJ2-1, with D perhaps matching TRBD2 (5 bases). There are 13 residues in the CDR3. The V gene lost 3 bases and the J gene lost 3 bases, with 6 bases spanning the gap. From germline, CDR1 is KGHSH and CDR2 LQKENI. CDR3 in DNA: TGTGCCAGCTCACCCGGGATCTACAATGAGCAGTTCTTC. Translated, it gives CASSPGIYNEQFF.